These 30 T cell receptor beta chains came from one sample sequenced in a study of response to subunit inactivated influenza vaccine. TCRdb redid the calling of the RT-PCR reads with MiXCR, one entry per CDR3 protein. The table has fewer than 250,000 distinct CDR3 sequences, approximately 15% seen once. Here the sequenced sample was CD8+ T cells sorted from PBMCs, taken around 5 days after vaccination. Receptors originate from a middle-aged man who received an inactivated influenza vaccine.

V gene TRBV10-3 combines with J gene TRBJ2-6; 7 bases are shared with TRBD1. V lost 2 bases and J lost 0; bases outside the gene matches: 7. CDR3 length equals 18 residues. The germline V gene has CDR1 ENHRY and CDR2 SYGVKD. The CDR3 DNA reads TGTGCCATCAGTGAGACCGGGACAGCTAACTCTGGGGCCAACGTCCTGACTTTC. Translation gives CAISETGTANSGANVLTF.

The table lists this clonotype with many counts. The chain couples TRBV19 to TRBJ2-1; weak D call: TRBD1 (6 bases). There are 13 residues in the CDR3. Looked up from germline, CDR1 is LNHDA and CDR2 is SQIVND (reference sequence). Trimming removed 7 bases from V and 4 bases from J, with 11 bases in between. CDR3 DNA: TGTGCCAGTAACCTAGGGGGATACAATGAGCAGTTCTTC. Amino acids: CASNLGGYNEQFF.

This clonotype was counted a few times. The rearrangement links TRBV20-1 to TRBJ2-7, with a tentative D call TRBD2 (6 bases). CDR1 is DFQATT and CDR2 is SNEGSKA in the germline V gene (reference sequence). The CDR3 is made up of 15 amino acids. V gave up 6 bases and J gave up 2 bases, with 20 bases separating them. CDR3 DNA: TGCAGTGCAAACCCCTCAAGCGGGTTCGCCTACGAGCAGTACTTC. This translates into CSANPSSGFAYEQYF.

This clonotype turned up a few times. The chain combines TRBV4-3 with TRBJ2-7; TRBD2 agrees at 11 bases. There are 16 residues in the CDR3. Trimming removed 1 base from V and 5 bases from J; junction bases left unmatched: 7. The germline V gene has CDR1 LGHNA and CDR2 YSLEER. The CDR3 reads CASSQGTSGHGNEQYF. CDR3 nucleotides: TGCGCCAGCAGCCAAGGGACTAGCGGGCACGGGAACGAGCAGTACTTC.

Note on this clonotype: Germline is not matched at one junction end, which may reflect a read error. The chain recombines TRBV4-1 with TRBJ2-2; TRBD1 matches at 8 bases. This CDR3 region has 17 residues. Germline values: CDR1 MGHRA, CDR2 YSYEKL. The CDR3 here is CASSQDPTGANTGELFF. The CDR3 DNA reads as TGCGCCAGCAGTCAAGACCCGACAGGGGCGAACACCGGGGAGCTGTTTTTT.

This clonotype has more than one count but fewer than ten. This chain links TRBV30 with TRBJ2-1; D gene unclear. Trimming left V 0 bases short and J 4 bases short, with 7 bases between. CDR1 is GTSNPN, CDR2 SVGIG, per germline (reference sequence). The CDR3 sequence is 13 residues long. The CDR3 DNA is TGTGCCTGGAGTGTAAGTGGTTACAATGAGCAGTTCTTC. This encodes CAWSVSGYNEQFF.

The CDR3 region has the DNA TGTGCCAGCAGTGGGTTAGACAGCCCCTATGGCTACACCTTC. Translating gives CASSGLDSPYGYTF. The chain uses TRBV2 and TRBJ1-2, with D possibly TRBD1 on 5 matching bases. V lost 4 bases, J lost 4 bases, and 13 bases lay in between. CDR3 length: 14 residues. Germline loops: CDR1 SNHLY, CDR2 FYNNEI.

This sequence joins TRBV27 and TRBJ1-1; maybe TRBD1 (6 bases). The CDR3 length is 16 residues. The V gene lost 0 bases and the J gene lost 0 bases, with 11 bases spanning the gap. Germline V lookup: CDR1 MNHEY, CDR2 SMNVEV (reference sequence). For the CDR3, the DNA is TGTGCCAGCAGTTTATCAGCGGGACATTTGAACACTGAAGCTTTCTTT. Residues: CASSLSAGHLNTEAFF.

This clonotype was counted between two and nine times. V usage is TRBV6-2 or TRBV6-3 and J usage is TRBJ2-7, with 11 bases that match TRBD2. V lost 6 bases to trimming and J lost 2 bases; unmatched junction nucleotides: 6. CDR1 and CDR2 (germline): MNHEY, SVGEGT. This CDR3 is built from 15 residues. CDR3 nucleotides: TGTGCCAGCAGCCAAACTAGCGGGGGACCCTACGAGCAGTACTTC. This translates into CASSQTSGGPYEQYF.

This clonotype was seen many times. For the CDR3, the DNA is TGTGCCTGGAGTGTGGGACAGGGCTACGAGCAGTACTTC. Amino acid sequence: CAWSVGQGYEQYF. The gene calls are TRBV30 and TRBJ2-7, with 9 bases fitting TRBD1. This CDR3 region has 13 residues. Germline V CDR1 and CDR2: GTSNPN, SVGIG (reference sequence). With 0 bases clipped from V and 3 bases from J, the junction kept 0 bases outside the gene matches.

This clonotype has more than one count but fewer than ten. This sequence joins TRBV30 and TRBJ2-3, with a tentative D call TRBD2 (5 bases). Germline V gene sequence: CDR1 GTSNPN, CDR2 SVGIG (reference sequence). V was clipped by 2 bases and J by 3 bases, with 12 bases between them. CDR3 length: 14 residues. For the CDR3, the DNA is TGTGCCTGGAGTACGGGGTCTGGTACAGATACGCAGTATTTT. Amino acid sequence: CAWSTGSGTDTQYF.

The chain employs TRBV12-3 or TRBV12-4 and TRBJ2-3, with 13 bases fitting TRBD2. The junction had 15 bases not matched to a gene; V was cut back by 6 bases and J by 6 bases. The CDR3 is made up of 18 amino acids. The CDR3 nucleotides are TGTGCCAGCAGACCCATACCCGGGACTAGCGGGGAAATGGATACGCAGTATTTT. Translation gives CASRPIPGTSGEMDTQYF.

The chain uses TRBV10-3 and TRBJ1-5; D is unclear. V gave up 0 bases and J gave up 6 bases, with 12 bases separating them. CDR1 is ENHRY and CDR2 is SYGVKD in the germline V gene. The length of the CDR3 is 15 residues. The CDR3 is CAISESDGVGQPQHF. CDR3 bases: TGTGCCATCAGTGAGTCAGACGGGGTTGGTCAGCCCCAGCATTTT.

The rearrangement joins TRBV5-5 to TRBJ1-5; tentative D call: TRBD1 (5 bases). The CDR3 is 15 residues long. Trimming cost V 4 bases and J 5 bases, with 16 bases left between them. Germline V gene data show CDR1 as SGHKS and CDR2 as YYEKEE (reference sequence). In nucleotides, the CDR3 is TGTGCCAGCAGCCCCGGGTGGGGGGGATATCAGCCCCAGCATTTT. Protein: CASSPGWGGYQPQHF.

The V gene is TRBV4-1, the J gene TRBJ2-5; D ambiguous. Germline lookup yields CDR1 MGHRA and CDR2 YSYEKL. V lost 5 bases, J lost 0 bases, and 7 bases lay in between. The CDR3 has 13 amino acids. CDR3 DNA: TGCGCCAGCAGCTCACCCAACCAAGAGACCCAGTACTTC. It yields the protein CASSSPNQETQYF.

A few counts support this clonotype. The rearrangement joins TRBV11-2 to TRBJ2-7, with D unresolved. Trimming took 5 bases from V and 3 from J, leaving 11 bases between them. The CDR3 totals 13 residues. Germline V gene sequence: CDR1 SGHAT, CDR2 FQNNGV. The CDR3 is CASSPGFGYEQYF. DNA for the CDR3: TGTGCCAGCAGCCCCGGTTTTGGCTACGAGCAGTACTTC. Together with reference TRBV11-2 and TRBJ2-7, the CDR3 gives the full variable domain: EAGVAQSPRYKIIEKRQSVAFWCNPISGHATLYWYQQILGQGPKLLIQFQNNGVVDDSQLPKDRFSAERLKGVDSTLKIQPAKLEDSAVYLCASSPGFGYEQYFGPGTRLTVT.

This clonotype was counted a few times. The rearrangement links TRBV27 to TRBJ2-1, with TRBD2 matching over 10 bases. Germline V gene data show CDR1 as MNHEY and CDR2 as SMNVEV (reference sequence). The CDR3 extends over 16 amino acids. Trimming removed 4 bases from V and 3 bases from J; junction bases left unmatched: 6. The CDR3 reads CASSYVGTSVYNEQFF. As DNA, the CDR3 is TGTGCCAGCAGTTACGTCGGGACTAGCGTCTACAATGAGCAGTTCTTC.

This clonotype was detected only a few times. This sequence joins TRBV25-1 and TRBJ2-2; D may correspond to TRBD1 or TRBD2 (5 bases each). Trimming took 3 bases from V and 3 from J, leaving 8 bases between them. Germline lookup yields CDR1 MGHDK and CDR2 SYGVNS. This CDR3 contains 14 residues. CDR3 region: CASSDLGDTGELFF. CDR3 coding DNA: TGTGCCAGCAGTGATTTGGGGGACACCGGGGAGCTGTTTTTT.

A few counts support this clonotype. The genes are TRBV12-3 or TRBV12-4 and TRBJ1-3; D remains ambiguous. The CDR3 runs to 14 residues. The V and J ends lost 6 bases and 8 bases respectively, with 17 bases between them. The CDR3 nucleotides are TGTGCCAGCAGCAACCTGGAAGGGTCGGACACCATATATTTT. It yields the protein CASSNLEGSDTIYF.

The chain carries TRBV27 and TRBJ1-2; 7 bases map to TRBD1. From germline, CDR1 is MNHEY and CDR2 SMNVEV (reference sequence). The CDR3 contains 13 residues. The trim removed 7 bases at V and 2 bases at J, leaving 4 bases unmatched. CDR3 sequence: CASMDRRNYGYTF. As DNA, the CDR3 is TGTGCCAGCATGGACAGGAGGAACTATGGCTACACCTTC.

This clonotype was found a few times. The chain has TRBV28 and TRBJ2-7, with 11 bases fitting TRBD1. Germline V gene lookup returns CDR1 MDHEN and CDR2 SYDVKM. V shed 5 bases, J shed 4 bases, and the junction held 7 bases outside the gene matches. The CDR3 has 15 amino acids. The CDR3 region is CASSDWDRGIYEQYF. DNA for the CDR3: TGTGCCAGCAGTGACTGGGACAGGGGGATTTACGAGCAGTACTTC. Based on the CDR3 plus reference TRBV28 and TRBJ2-7, the full variable domain is DVKVTQSSRYLVKRTGEKVFLECVQDMDHENMFWYRQDPGLGLRLIYFSYDVKMKEKGDIPEGYSVSREKKERFSLILESASTNQTSMYLCASSDWDRGIYEQYFGPGTRLTVT.

This clonotype has a handful of counts. The rearrangement joins TRBV3-1 to TRBJ2-5; 9 bases map to TRBD1. CDR1 is LGHDT, CDR2 YNNKEL, per germline (reference sequence). V was pared by 3 bases and J by 5 bases, with 10 bases of the junction left unmatched. The CDR3 runs to 16 residues. CDR3 sequence: CASSHPTGQGRETQYF. The CDR3 DNA reads as TGTGCCAGCAGCCATCCTACGGGACAGGGTAGGGAGACCCAGTACTTC.

The chain combines TRBV28 with TRBJ2-1, with TRBD1 matching over 9 bases. Germline trimming cut 6 bases from V and 2 bases from J; bases unmatched to any gene: 5. CDR1 and CDR2 from the germline V gene are MDHEN and SYDVKM. The CDR3 contains 15 residues. The CDR3 reads CASRPTGGTYNEQFF. The CDR3, as DNA: TGTGCCAGCAGACCAACAGGGGGCACCTACAATGAGCAGTTCTTC.

This clonotype came up a few times. V is TRBV3-1 and J is TRBJ1-2; maybe TRBD1 (6 bases). Per the germline V gene, CDR1 is LGHDT and CDR2 is YNNKEL (reference sequence). V dropped 0 bases and J dropped 3 bases, with 11 bases sitting between them. The CDR3 is 15 amino acids. CDR3 loop: CASSQEGARYYGYTF. The DNA of the CDR3 is TGTGCCAGCAGCCAAGAGGGGGCGCGTTACTATGGCTACACCTTC.

The J gene is TRBJ2-7, the V gene TRBV6-5; 7 bases map to TRBD1. Germline CDR1 and CDR2: MNHEY and SVGAGI. J lost 5 bases, V lost 0 bases, and 7 bases had no gene match. There are 15 residues in the CDR3. DNA for the CDR3: TGTGCCAGCAGTTACTCCGTGGGACAGAGTCACGAGCAGTACTTC. The encoded protein is CASSYSVGQSHEQYF.

On this clonotype itself: The junction does not match germline at one end; this may be a read error. V and J are TRBV7-7 and TRBJ2-3, with a weak D call TRBD1 (6 bases). This CDR3 is 16 amino acids long. Germline V lookup: CDR1 SSHAT, CDR2 FNYEAQ (reference sequence). CDR3 sequence (DNA): TGTGCTAGCAGCCCCGTAGGGGGTATCTCCACAGATACGCAGTATTTT. It encodes CASSPVGGISTDTQYF.

This clonotype came up a few times. The V call is TRBV29-1, the J call TRBJ2-7; no clear D. The germline V gene has CDR1 SQVTM and CDR2 ANQGSEA. The CDR3 is made up of 11 amino acids. V gave up 7 bases and J gave up 4 bases, with 11 bases separating them. The CDR3 bases are TGCAGCGCCAACTGGAGTTACGAGCAGTACTTC. Its translation: CSANWSYEQYF.

This clonotype came up a few times. The chain uses TRBV6-5 and TRBJ2-7, with a possible D match to TRBD1 (5 bases). The CDR3 totals 14 residues. Germline V CDR1 and CDR2: MNHEY, SVGAGI. Trimming pared 2 bases from V and 2 bases from J, leaving 10 bases between. The DNA of the CDR3 is TGTGCCAGCAGTTACGCGACAGCGCCCTACGAGCAGTACTTC. Its protein product is CASSYATAPYEQYF.

This clonotype was picked up many times. The chain uses TRBV12-3 or TRBV12-4 and TRBJ1-2, with D unresolved. V was clipped by 1 base and J by 8 bases, with 8 bases between them. The CDR3 consists of 12 residues. This chain's CDR3 is CASSLGPAGYTF. The CDR3 bases are TGTGCCAGCAGTTTAGGTCCGGCGGGCTACACCTTC.

This clonotype has just a few counts. CDR3 sequence: CASSLSTSGGPTDTQYF. CDR3 bases: TGTGCCAGCAGTTTATCGACTAGCGGGGGTCCCACAGATACGCAGTATTTT. The chain uses TRBV27 and TRBJ2-3; 12 nucleotides match TRBD2. V gave up 0 bases and J gave up 2 bases; unmatched junction bases: 3. Germline CDR1 is MNHEY and CDR2 is SMNVEV (reference sequence). This CDR3 comprises 17 residues.